This record covers a single T cell receptor beta chain. The data derive from a study of blood T cell repertoires in COVID-19. Study-wide context: Sample material is recorded as cDNA or gDNA derived from T cells, B-cell-depleted T cells, or PBMCs.

Under the authors' procedure: Scientists estimated how many nucleated cells there were by amplifying reference gene primers. TCRdb's table, derived via immunoSEQ multiplex PCR, lists solely in-frame clones and lacks some. V, J and clone size were drawn from that table, and D and trimming were deduced from the DNA. The sample carries 75,000 to 100,000 clones, nearly 90% recorded once. The V end lost 0 bases, the J end lost 5 bases, and 11 bases lay between the germline ends. The CDR3 spans 14 residues. Germline loops: CDR1 SGHRS, CDR2 YFSETQ. This TCR was sampled from a man aged 65 to 85 with acute or convalescent COVID-19. The sample comprised peripheral blood. The chain combines TRBV5-1 with TRBJ1-1; no clear D. The CDR3 sequence: CASSLEDPGTEAFF. CDR3 sequence (DNA): TGCGCCAGCAGCTTGGAGGATCCGGGGACTGAAGCTTTCTTT.